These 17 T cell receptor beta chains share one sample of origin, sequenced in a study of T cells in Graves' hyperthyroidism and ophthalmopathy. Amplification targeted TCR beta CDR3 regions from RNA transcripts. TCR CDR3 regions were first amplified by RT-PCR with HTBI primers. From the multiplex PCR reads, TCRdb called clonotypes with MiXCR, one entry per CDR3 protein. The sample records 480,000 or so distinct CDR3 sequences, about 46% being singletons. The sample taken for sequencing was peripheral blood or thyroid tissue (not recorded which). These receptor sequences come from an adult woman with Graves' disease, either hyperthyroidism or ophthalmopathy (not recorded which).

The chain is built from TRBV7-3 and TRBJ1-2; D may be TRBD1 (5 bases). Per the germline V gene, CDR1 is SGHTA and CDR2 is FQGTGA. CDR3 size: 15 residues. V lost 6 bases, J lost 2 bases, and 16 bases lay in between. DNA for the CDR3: TGTGCCAGCAGTTACTCTCCCAGGACAAACTATGGCTACACCTTC. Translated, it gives CASSYSPRTNYGYTF.

The CDR3 protein is CASSSRTGDGEQYF. Written as DNA, the CDR3 is TGTGCCAGCAGCTCCAGGACAGGGGACGGCGAGCAGTACTTC. The chain employs TRBV7-2 and TRBJ2-7, with 9 bases identical to TRBD1. The V gene's germline CDR1 is SGHTA and CDR2 FQGNSA. The CDR3 spans 14 residues. The V and J ends lost 4 bases and 6 bases, in that order; junction bases with no gene match: 7.

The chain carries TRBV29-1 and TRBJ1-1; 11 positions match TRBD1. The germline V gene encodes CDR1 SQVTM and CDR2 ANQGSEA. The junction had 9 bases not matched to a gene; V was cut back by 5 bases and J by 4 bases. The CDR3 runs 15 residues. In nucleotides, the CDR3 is TGCAGCGTTACCCCAGGGGGGACAGGGGGCACTGAAGCTTTCTTT. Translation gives CSVTPGGTGGTEAFF.

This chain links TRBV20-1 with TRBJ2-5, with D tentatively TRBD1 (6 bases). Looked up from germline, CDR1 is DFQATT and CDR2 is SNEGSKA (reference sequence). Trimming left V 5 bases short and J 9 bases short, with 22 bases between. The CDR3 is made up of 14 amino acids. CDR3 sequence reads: CSAYTRDTSGAQYF. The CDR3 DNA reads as TGCAGTGCTTATACCCGGGACACTTCCGGGGCCCAGTACTTC.

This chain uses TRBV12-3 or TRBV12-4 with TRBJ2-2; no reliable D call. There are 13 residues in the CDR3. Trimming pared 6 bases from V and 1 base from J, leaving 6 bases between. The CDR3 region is CASSTENTGELFF. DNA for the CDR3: TGTGCCAGCAGCACGGAGAACACCGGGGAGCTGTTTTTT.

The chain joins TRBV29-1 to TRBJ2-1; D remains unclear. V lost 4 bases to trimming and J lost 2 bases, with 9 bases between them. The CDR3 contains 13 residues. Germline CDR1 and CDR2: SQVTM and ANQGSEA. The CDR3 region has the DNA TGCAGCGTTGCCGATGTCCCCTACAATGAGCAGTTCTTC. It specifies CSVADVPYNEQFF.

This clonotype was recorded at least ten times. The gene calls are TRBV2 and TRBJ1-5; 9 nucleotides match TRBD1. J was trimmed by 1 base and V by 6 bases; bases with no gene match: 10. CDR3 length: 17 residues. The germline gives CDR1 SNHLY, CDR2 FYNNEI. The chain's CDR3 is CASREHRGRDSNQPQHF. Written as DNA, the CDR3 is TGTGCCAGCAGGGAGCACAGGGGGCGCGACAGCAATCAGCCCCAGCATTTT.

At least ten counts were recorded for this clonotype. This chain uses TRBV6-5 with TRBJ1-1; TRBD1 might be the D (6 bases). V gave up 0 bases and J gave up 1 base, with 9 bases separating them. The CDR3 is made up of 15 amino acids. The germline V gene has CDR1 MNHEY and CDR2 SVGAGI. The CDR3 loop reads CASSYSGAENTEAFF. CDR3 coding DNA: TGTGCCAGCAGTTACTCGGGGGCAGAGAACACTGAAGCTTTCTTT.

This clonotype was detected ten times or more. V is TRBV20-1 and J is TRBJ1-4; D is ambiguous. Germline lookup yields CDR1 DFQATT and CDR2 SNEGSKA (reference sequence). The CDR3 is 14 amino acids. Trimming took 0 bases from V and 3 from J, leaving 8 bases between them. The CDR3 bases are TGCAGTGCTAGAGATCGACGGTCTAATGAAAAACTGTTTTTT. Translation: CSARDRRSNEKLFF.

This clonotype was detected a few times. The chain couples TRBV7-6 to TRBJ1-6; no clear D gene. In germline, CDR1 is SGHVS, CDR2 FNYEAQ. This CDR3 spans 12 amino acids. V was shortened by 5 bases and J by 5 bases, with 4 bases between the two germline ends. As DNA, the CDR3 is TGTGCCAGCAGCACTCATAATTCACCCCTCCACTTT. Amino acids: CASSTHNSPLHF. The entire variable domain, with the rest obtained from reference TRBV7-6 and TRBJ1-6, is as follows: GAGVSQSPRYKVTKRGQDVALRCDPISGHVSLYWYRQALGQGPEFLTYFNYEAQQDKSGLPNDRFSAERPEGSISTLTIQRTEQRDSAMYRCASSTHNSPLHFGNGTRLTVT.

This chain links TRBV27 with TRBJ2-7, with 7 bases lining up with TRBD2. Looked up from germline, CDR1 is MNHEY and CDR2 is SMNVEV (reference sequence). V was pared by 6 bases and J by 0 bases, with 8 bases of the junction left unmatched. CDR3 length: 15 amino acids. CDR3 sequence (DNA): TGTGCCAGCAGACCCCAGAGCGGGGACTCCTACGAGCAGTACTTC. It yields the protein CASRPQSGDSYEQYF.

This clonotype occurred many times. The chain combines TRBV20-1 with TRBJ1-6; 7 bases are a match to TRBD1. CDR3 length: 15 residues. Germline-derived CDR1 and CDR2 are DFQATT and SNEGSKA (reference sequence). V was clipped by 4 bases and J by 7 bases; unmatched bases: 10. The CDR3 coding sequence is TGCAGTGCTACCGCAGGGACAGTACGCAATTCACCCCTCCACTTT. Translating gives CSATAGTVRNSPLHF.

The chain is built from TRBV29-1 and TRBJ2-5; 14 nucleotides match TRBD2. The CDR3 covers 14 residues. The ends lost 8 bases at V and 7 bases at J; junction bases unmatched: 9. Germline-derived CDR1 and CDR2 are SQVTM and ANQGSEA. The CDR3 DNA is TGCAGCATGGGACTAGCGGGAGTAACGGGGACCCAGTACTTC. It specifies CSMGLAGVTGTQYF.

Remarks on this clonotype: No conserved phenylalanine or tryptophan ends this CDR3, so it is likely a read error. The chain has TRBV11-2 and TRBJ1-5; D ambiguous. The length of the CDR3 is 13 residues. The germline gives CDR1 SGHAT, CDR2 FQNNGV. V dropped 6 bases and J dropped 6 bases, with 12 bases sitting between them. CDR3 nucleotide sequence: TGTGCCAGCAGTGTCTCTGGGTCTCAGCCCCAGCATCTT. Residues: CASSVSGSQPQHL.

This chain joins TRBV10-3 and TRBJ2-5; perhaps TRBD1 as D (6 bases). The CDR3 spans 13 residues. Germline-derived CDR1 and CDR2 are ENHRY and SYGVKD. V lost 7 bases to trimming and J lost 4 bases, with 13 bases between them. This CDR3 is CAITSDRRETQYF. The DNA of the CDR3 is TGTGCCATCACCTCGGACAGACGAGAGACCCAGTACTTC.

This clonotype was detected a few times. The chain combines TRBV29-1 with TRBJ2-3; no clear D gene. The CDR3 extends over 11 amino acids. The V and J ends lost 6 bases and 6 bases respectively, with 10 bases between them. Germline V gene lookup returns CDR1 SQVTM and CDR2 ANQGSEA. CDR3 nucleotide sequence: TGCAGCGTACGACCGCATGATACGCAGTATTTT. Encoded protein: CSVRPHDTQYF.

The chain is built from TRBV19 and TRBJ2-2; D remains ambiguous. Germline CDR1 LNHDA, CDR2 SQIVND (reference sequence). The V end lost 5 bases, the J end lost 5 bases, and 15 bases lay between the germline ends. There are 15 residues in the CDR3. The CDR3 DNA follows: TGTGCCAGTAGTGTTCGTCTCGTCTCAACCGGGGAGCTGTTTTTT. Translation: CASSVRLVSTGELFF.